This T cell receptor beta chain was retrieved from a study of technical replicates of blood from a handful of donors. Libraries were prepared by immunoSEQ multiplex PCR; TCRdb keeps only in-frame clonotypes and omits some of them. This repertoire shows 80,000 to 100,000 clones, about 95% found once; its top ten account for about 0.19%. The CDR3 length is 15 residues. Germline lookup yields CDR1 MDHEN and CDR2 SYDVKM. With V trimmed by 6 bases and J by 9 bases, 9 bases remained unmatched. Sequencing was carried out using T cells isolated from PBMCs. This chain joins TRBV28 and TRBJ2-1; TRBD2 aligns across 12 bases. The origin of this receptor is a human donor in good health. The CDR3 nucleotides read TGTGCCAGCAGCCTAGCGGGAGGGCCTCTAGGTGAGCAGTTCTTC. It yields the protein CASSLAGGPLGEQFF.